This TCR beta chain was captured in a study of lymphopenia after photon versus proton radiotherapy. The germline CDR1 and CDR2 sequences are SEHNR and FQNEAQ (reference sequence). V gave up 2 bases and J gave up 6 bases, with 10 bases separating them. CDR3 length: 13 amino acids. Data came from immunoSEQ multiplex PCR; TCRdb stores just in-frame clones and leaves some out. The top ten clones hold 2% to 2.5% of a sample with around 70,000 clones, around 92% of them seen once. This sequence originates from a woman aged 40 to 50 with cholangiocarcinoma. V usage is TRBV7-9 and J usage is TRBJ1-1; a weak D match, TRBD1 (5 bases). This sample comprised peripheral blood, obtained from a patient treated with photon-based radiotherapy. CDR3 in DNA: TGTGCCAGCAGCTTACAGGGTATCGCTGAAGCTTTCTTT. Its protein product is CASSLQGIAEAFF.